The 31 T cell receptor beta chains below were found in one sample sequenced in a study of blood T cell repertoires in COVID-19. Assay used: immunoSEQ multiplex PCR; TCRdb lists only in-frame clones, some missing. The sample carries about 270,000 clones, more than 85% recorded once. The source material was PBMCs or T cells enriched from blood (not recorded which). The receptors stem from a man in his forties who had been exposed to COVID-19.

This clone showed up many times. The chain links TRBV6-5 to TRBJ2-7; D unclear. Deletions cut 7 bases from V and 0 bases from J, with 10 bases between. Germline-derived CDR1 and CDR2 are MNHEY and SVGAGI. CDR3 length equals 13 residues. CDR3 in amino acids: CASNTPSSYEQYF. The CDR3 bases are TGTGCCAGCAATACGCCCAGCTCCTACGAGCAGTACTTC.

The chain links TRBV28 to TRBJ2-7; D is undetermined. CDR3 size: 11 residues. Germline CDR1 and CDR2: MDHEN and SYDVKM. Deletions cut 5 bases from V and 6 bases from J, with 8 bases between. The CDR3 DNA sequence: TGTGCCAGCAGTCTAAGATTCGAGCAGTACTTC. Translation: CASSLRFEQYF.

This rearrangement joins TRBV24-1 to TRBJ2-3; possible D gene TRBD1, 5 bases. CDR1 and CDR2 (germline): KGHDR, SFDVKD. The CDR3 is 15 residues long. Deletions cut 4 bases from V and 2 bases from J, with 12 bases between. The CDR3 sequence: CATSDEQEYTDTQYF. The DNA of the CDR3 is TGTGCCACCAGTGACGAACAGGAATACACAGATACGCAGTATTTT.

This chain connects TRBV21-1 to TRBJ2-7; the D segment call TRBD1 is taken from the table without a DNA check. TRBV21-1 is marked as a pseudogene. The CDR3 is 16 amino acids. CDR3 loop: CASSPLAGQDTYEQYF. The CDR3 nucleotides read TGTGCCAGCAGCCCCCTTGCGGGACAGGACACCTACGAGCAGTACTTC.

The V gene is TRBV18, the J gene TRBJ1-5, with unresolved D. This CDR3 comprises 18 residues. In germline, CDR1 is KGHSH, CDR2 LQKENI. V shed 3 bases and J shed 5 bases, with 23 bases lying between them. The CDR3 sequence is CASSPYSTRGGTDQPQHF. The CDR3 DNA reads TGTGCCAGCTCACCGTATTCCACCCGGGGTGGTACCGATCAGCCCCAGCATTTT.

The rearrangement uses TRBV11-1 and TRBJ2-7; D uncertain. Germline V gene sequence: CDR1 SGHAT, CDR2 FQDESV (reference sequence). Trimming stripped 5 bases from V and 4 bases from J, with 9 bases between. The CDR3 has 12 amino acids. DNA of the CDR3: TGTGCCAGCAGCCGCACATCGTACGAGCAGTACTTC. As protein: CASSRTSYEQYF.

The chain links TRBV5-6 to TRBJ1-5, with D unresolved. Trimming stripped 0 bases from V and 0 bases from J, with 7 bases between. CDR1 is SGHDT and CDR2 is YYEEEE in the germline V gene. This CDR3 contains 15 residues. The CDR3 protein is CASSLVTDSNQPQHF. The DNA for the CDR3 is TGTGCCAGCAGCTTGGTTACAGATAGCAATCAGCCCCAGCATTTT.

This sequence joins TRBV28 and TRBJ1-1; D unresolved. Germline lookup yields CDR1 MDHEN and CDR2 SYDVKM. The V end was cut by 4 bases, the J end by 7 bases, with 7 bases between. The CDR3 has 11 amino acids. The CDR3 coding sequence is TGTGCCAGCAGTTATGGGAGTGAAGCTTTCTTT. Amino acid sequence: CASSYGSEAFF.

The chain has TRBV21-1 and TRBJ1-5; the DNA was not used to check the table's D call, TRBD1. TRBV21-1 is described as a pseudogene. The CDR3 sequence is 15 residues long. This chain's CDR3 is CASSRKQGSGQPQHF. DNA for the CDR3: TGTGCCAGCAGCAGGAAACAGGGGAGCGGTCAGCCCCAGCATTTT.

V usage is TRBV30 and J usage is TRBJ2-2; TRBD2 aligns across 7 bases. V trimming: 0 bases; J trimming: 6 bases; junction bases outside the gene matches: 4. The germline CDR1 and CDR2 sequences are GTSNPN and SVGIG (reference sequence). The CDR3 loop spans 14 amino acids. CDR3 region: CAWSVLSGAGELFF. For the CDR3, the DNA is TGTGCCTGGAGTGTACTGAGCGGGGCCGGGGAGCTGTTTTTT.

The chain employs TRBV18 and TRBJ2-1; 12 bases agree with TRBD1. Germline V gene lookup returns CDR1 KGHSH and CDR2 LQKENI. The CDR3 is 14 amino acids. J gave up 8 bases and V 6 bases, and 5 bases lay outside the gene matches. The CDR3 protein is CASSGQGARDEQFF. In DNA, the CDR3 is TGTGCCAGCTCGGGACAGGGGGCGCGTGATGAGCAGTTCTTC. The whole variable domain, filled in from reference TRBV18 and TRBJ2-1, reads NAGVMQNPRHLVRRRGQEARLRCSPMKGHSHVYWYRQLPEEGLKFMVYLQKENIIDESGMPKERFSAEFPKEGPSILRIQQVVRGDSAAYFCASSGQGARDEQFFGPGTRLTVL.

The V call is TRBV24-1, the J call TRBJ2-1; D perhaps matches TRBD2 (6 bases). Germline V gene data show CDR1 as KGHDR and CDR2 as SFDVKD. The CDR3 totals 14 residues. With 10 bases removed from V and 0 bases from J, the gap between germline ends came to 12 bases. CDR3 sequence: CATAAGSSYNEQFF. DNA of the CDR3: TGTGCCACGGCCGCGGGGAGCTCCTACAATGAGCAGTTCTTC.

The chain combines TRBV14 with TRBJ2-5, with D perhaps TRBD1 (9 bases). The CDR3 loop spans 20 amino acids. The V gene's germline CDR1 is SGHDN and CDR2 FVKESK. V was cut by 0 bases and J by 5 bases, with 28 bases left in between. CDR3 sequence reads: CASSQDWEQGAAGGGETQYF. CDR3 nucleotides: TGTGCCAGCAGCCAAGATTGGGAACAGGGGGCCGCGGGGGGTGGCGAGACCCAGTACTTC. The whole variable domain, filled in from reference TRBV14 and TRBJ2-5, reads EAGVTQFPSHSVIEKGQTVTLRCDPISGHDNLYWYRRVMGKEIKFLLHFVKESKQDESGMPNNRFLAERTGGTYSTLKVQPAELEDSGVYFCASSQDWEQGAAGGGETQYFGPGTRLLVL.

V usage is TRBV13 and J usage is TRBJ2-5; TRBD1 aligns across 10 bases. Trimming at V came to 3 bases and at J to 4 bases, leaving 5 bases not matched to a gene. Germline V gene data show CDR1 as PRHDT and CDR2 as FYEKMQ (reference sequence). The length of the CDR3 is 15 residues. The CDR3 nucleotides read TGTGCCAGCAGCTTGGAGACAGGGGGCGGAGAGACCCAGTACTTC. Its translation is CASSLETGGGETQYF. Full variable domain (remainder filled in from reference TRBV13 and TRBJ2-5): AAGVIQSPRHLIKEKRETATLKCYPIPRHDTVYWYQQGPGQDPQFLISFYEKMQSDKGSIPDRFSAQQFSDYHSELNMSSLELGDSALYFCASSLETGGGETQYFGPGTRLLVL.

This chain links TRBV6-2 or TRBV6-3 with TRBJ2-7, with D perhaps matching TRBD1 (5 bases). V gave up 6 bases and J gave up 3 bases, with 15 bases separating them. The CDR3 length is 14 residues. Germline V gene lookup returns CDR1 MNHEY and CDR2 SVGEGT. The CDR3 DNA follows: TGTGCCAGCAGCGTACCGGACACTGTCTACGAGCAGTACTTC. Translation gives CASSVPDTVYEQYF.

This clone showed up just once. The V call is TRBV7-8, the J call TRBJ2-2, with TRBD2 matching over 7 bases. CDR1 and CDR2 (germline): SGHVS, FQNEAQ. The V and J ends lost 5 bases and 5 bases, in that order; junction bases with no gene match: 8. There are 15 residues in the CDR3. The CDR3 coding sequence is TGTGCCAGCAGCACCTCTAGCGGTCGGACCGGGGAGCTGTTTTTT. It translates to CASSTSSGRTGELFF.

The chain uses TRBV28 and TRBJ2-7, with 9 bases aligning to TRBD2. Germline-derived CDR1 and CDR2 are MDHEN and SYDVKM. The CDR3 loop spans 14 amino acids. Germline trimming cut 4 bases from V and 4 bases from J; bases unmatched to any gene: 5. CDR3 nucleotides: TGTGCCAGCAGTTGGTTAGCGGGGGATTACGAGCAGTACTTC. Amino acid sequence: CASSWLAGDYEQYF.

This sequence joins TRBV11-2 and TRBJ2-1; 10 nucleotides align to TRBD2. The germline gives CDR1 SGHAT, CDR2 FQNNGV. This CDR3 region has 19 residues. The V segment lost 0 bases and the J segment 7 bases; nucleotides outside the gene matches: 15. The CDR3 spells CASSLDGRLAGVLFNEQFF. As DNA, the CDR3 is TGTGCCAGCAGCTTAGATGGGCGGCTAGCGGGAGTCTTATTTAATGAGCAGTTCTTC.

The chain couples TRBV21-1 to TRBJ1-4. TRBV21-1 constitutes a pseudogene. The CDR3 contains 15 residues. CDR3 in DNA: TGTGCCAGCAGCAAAAACACGGGGGGAAATGAAAAACTGTTTTTT. It is translated as CASSKNTGGNEKLFF.

The V gene is TRBV24-1, the J gene TRBJ2-1; TRBD2 agrees at 9 bases. This CDR3 region has 15 residues. Germline values: CDR1 KGHDR, CDR2 SFDVKD. The J segment lost 4 bases and the V segment lost 4 bases, leaving 4 bases of the junction unmatched. CDR3 sequence reads: CATSEVAGDYNEQFF. Written as DNA, the CDR3 is TGTGCCACCAGTGAAGTAGCGGGAGATTACAATGAGCAGTTCTTC.

This chain uses TRBV7-2 with TRBJ2-6; tentative D call: TRBD1 (5 bases). CDR1 is SGHTA, CDR2 FQGNSA, per germline. CDR3 size: 15 residues. V was shortened by 6 bases and J by 0 bases, with 9 bases between the two germline ends. The CDR3 nucleotides read TGTGCCAGCAGGGACCAGGGCTCTGGGGCCAACGTCCTGACTTTC. Its translation: CASRDQGSGANVLTF. Drawing the rest from reference TRBV7-2 and TRBJ2-6, the complete variable domain is GAGVSQSPSNKVTEKGKDVELRCDPISGHTALYWYRQSLGQGLEFLIYFQGNSAPDKSGLPSDRFSAERTGGSVSTLTIQRTQQEDSAVYLCASRDQGSGANVLTFGAGSRLTVL.

This chain connects TRBV12-3 or TRBV12-4 to TRBJ2-3; weak D call: TRBD2 (6 bases). The CDR3 is 13 residues long. V lost 3 bases and J lost 4, with 8 bases in between. This chain's CDR3 is CASSLGGADTQYF. The CDR3, as DNA: TGTGCCAGCAGTTTGGGCGGGGCAGATACGCAGTATTTT.

The V gene is TRBV25-1, the J gene TRBJ1-3; D gene uncertain. Trimming took 8 bases from V and 2 from J, leaving 19 bases between them. The CDR3 is 16 residues long. CDR1 and CDR2 from the germline V gene are MGHDK and SYGVNS. CDR3 amino acids: CASGSTEAGTGNTIYF. The CDR3, as DNA: TGTGCCAGCGGATCGACCGAGGCGGGGACTGGAAACACCATATATTTT.

The chain employs TRBV19 and TRBJ1-5; 8 nucleotides match TRBD1. This CDR3 is built from 16 residues. Germline V CDR1 and CDR2: LNHDA, SQIVND (reference sequence). The V gene end was trimmed by 3 bases and the J gene end by 3 bases; junction bases not matched to a gene: 7. The CDR3 nucleotides read TGTGCCAGTAGTATGACGGGACAGGCCAACAATCAGCCCCAGCATTTT. Its protein is CASSMTGQANNQPQHF.

This clone has a single count. The chain uses TRBV19 and TRBJ1-2; no firm D call. V lost 6 bases and J lost 4, with 24 bases in between. The CDR3 length is 17 residues. Germline V lookup: CDR1 LNHDA, CDR2 SQIVND (reference sequence). In DNA, the CDR3 is TGTGCCAGTAGCCTCCACCACGGGGAGGGATGGAGCTATGGCTACACCTTC. Translating it yields CASSLHHGEGWSYGYTF.

A remark on this clone: Other DNA sequences of this sample code for an identical CDR3. J is TRBJ1-1 and V is TRBV5-1, with 7 bases lining up with TRBD1. The CDR3 contains 15 residues. Germline CDR1 is SGHRS and CDR2 is YFSETQ. Germline trimming cut 3 bases from V and 2 bases from J; bases unmatched to any gene: 7. CDR3 bases: TGCGCCAGCAGCTCAGGGGGGACGCTCAACACTGAAGCTTTCTTT. Protein product: CASSSGGTLNTEAFF. Together with reference TRBV5-1 and TRBJ1-1, the CDR3 gives the full variable domain: KAGVTQTPRYLIKTRGQQVTLSCSPISGHRSVSWYQQTPGQGLQFLFEYFSETQRNKGNFPGRFSGRQFSNSRSEMNVSTLELGDSALYLCASSSGGTLNTEAFFGQGTRLTVV.

This chain connects TRBV5-6 to TRBJ2-7, with TRBD2 matching 7 bases. The CDR3 runs to 14 residues. V lost 4 bases to trimming and J lost 4 bases; unmatched junction nucleotides: 8. In germline, CDR1 is SGHDT, CDR2 YYEEEE. Here the CDR3 DNA reads TGTGCCAGCAGCGGGGGAGGGGCCCGTTACGAGCAGTACTTC. Its translation is CASSGGGARYEQYF.

The V and J genes are TRBV6-2 or TRBV6-3 and TRBJ2-1, with 10 bases fitting TRBD2. The V segment lost 6 bases and the J segment 2 bases; nucleotides outside the gene matches: 16. CDR1 and CDR2 (germline): MNHEY, SVGEGT. This CDR3 region has 19 residues. CDR3 nucleotide sequence: TGTGCCAGCAGCGAAAATAAACCTAGCGGGAGTATTACCTACAATGAGCAGTTCTTC. It is translated as CASSENKPSGSITYNEQFF.

This chain connects TRBV7-2 to TRBJ2-2, with D possibly TRBD2 on 6 matching bases. CDR3 length: 17 amino acids. Trimming left V 1 base short and J 5 bases short, with 17 bases between. Germline V lookup: CDR1 SGHTA, CDR2 FQGNSA. CDR3 nucleotides: TGTGCCAGCAGCTTAGTCGCCGGGACCGGGAGTACCGGGGAGCTGTTTTTT. Translated, it gives CASSLVAGTGSTGELFF.

The chain carries TRBV18 and TRBJ1-5, with 8 bases matching TRBD1. CDR1 and CDR2 (germline): KGHSH, LQKENI. Trimming cost V 3 bases and J 1 base; bases outside gene matches: 5. The CDR3 extends over 16 amino acids. CDR3 amino acids: CASSPSTGVSNQPQHF. The CDR3 coding sequence is TGTGCCAGCTCACCGTCGACAGGGGTCAGCAATCAGCCCCAGCATTTT.

V usage is TRBV9 and J usage is TRBJ1-6; D is possibly TRBD1 (6 bases). V was cut by 4 bases and J by 9 bases, with 17 bases left in between. The CDR3 is made up of 15 amino acids. The germline gives CDR1 SGDLS, CDR2 YYNGEE. Here the CDR3 reads CASSPEDSQFSPLHF. As DNA, the CDR3 is TGTGCCAGCAGCCCGGAGGACAGTCAGTTTTCACCCCTCCACTTT. Using reference TRBV9 and TRBJ1-6 for the parts outside the CDR3, the full variable domain is DSGVTQTPKHLITATGQRVTLRCSPRSGDLSVYWYQQSLDQGLQFLIQYYNGEERAKGNILERFSAQQFPDLHSELNLSSLELGDSALYFCASSPEDSQFSPLHFGNGTRLTVT.